This is a list of T cell receptor beta chains from one sample in a study of cytomegalovirus exposure and HLA in healthy donors. The assay was immunoSEQ multiplex PCR, and TCRdb's table has in-frame clones only and misses some. The top ten clones hold approximately 4.3% of a sample with more than 95,000 clones, approximately 70% of them seen once. The sample was PBMCs. The source is a man in his sixties in good health and CMV-seropositive. The CDR3 runs from the conserved cysteine through the conserved F or W. Each record gives: D gene, J gene, V gene, clone size, CDR3 protein, CDR3 DNA. D genes are given only for firm matches. Rows give clone size only sometimes, using once, few, many, or a class for an expanded clone.

- | TRBJ1-1 | TRBV9 | - | CASSGRVRTEAFF | TGTGCCAGCAGCGGCAGGGTCAGGACTGAAGCTTTCTTT
- | TRBJ1-1 | TRBV5-6 | few | CASSLVQGRTEAFF | TGTGCCAGCAGCTTGGTTCAGGGTAGAACTGAAGCTTTCTTT
- | TRBJ1-3 | TRBV28 | few | CASSLTAGNTIYF | TGTGCCAGCAGTTTAACTGCTGGAAACACCATATATTTT
TRBD1 | TRBJ2-5 | TRBV5-1 | - | CASGTGQEVVKTQYF | TGCGCCAGTGGAACGGGACAGGAGGTCGTAAAGACCCAGTACTTC
TRBD1 | TRBJ1-1 | TRBV19 | - | CASSFGQGGEAFF | TGTGCCAGTAGTTTCGGACAGGGGGGTGAAGCTTTCTTT
- | TRBJ2-3 | TRBV19 | - | CASSFGDTQYF | TGTGCCAGTAGTTTCGGGGATACGCAGTATTTT
- | TRBJ2-7 | TRBV11-2 | - | CASSLQRNYEQYF | TGTGCCAGCAGCTTACAGCGAAACTACGAGCAGTACTTC
- | TRBJ2-2 | TRBV19 | once | CASSIASGDTGELFF | TGTGCCAGTAGTATAGCGTCCGGAGACACCGGGGAGCTGTTTTTT
TRBD2 | TRBJ2-3 | TRBV7-2 | - | CASSRLRLAGGLSTDTQYF | TGTGCCAGCAGCCGTTTAAGACTAGCGGGGGGCCTTAGCACAGATACGCAGTATTTT
TRBD1 | TRBJ1-2 | TRBV28 | - | CASSLGTGYGYTF | TGTGCCAGCAGTTTAGGGACAGGGTATGGCTACACCTTC
TRBD1 | TRBJ1-2 | TRBV9 | - | CASSRTGGSGYTF | TGTGCCAGCAGCCGCACAGGGGGAAGTGGCTACACCTTC
- | TRBJ1-6 | TRBV11-1 | - | CASSFQEGNSPLHF | TGTGCCAGCAGCTTTCAGGAGGGGAATTCACCCCTCCACTTT
- | TRBJ1-5 | TRBV7-8 | - | CASSSRTDKGPQHF | TGTGCCAGCAGCTCAAGGACAGATAAGGGGCCCCAGCATTTT
TRBD1 | TRBJ2-2 | TRBV19 | - | CASKRDRDAGELFF | TGTGCCAGTAAACGGGACAGGGATGCCGGGGAGCTGTTTTTT